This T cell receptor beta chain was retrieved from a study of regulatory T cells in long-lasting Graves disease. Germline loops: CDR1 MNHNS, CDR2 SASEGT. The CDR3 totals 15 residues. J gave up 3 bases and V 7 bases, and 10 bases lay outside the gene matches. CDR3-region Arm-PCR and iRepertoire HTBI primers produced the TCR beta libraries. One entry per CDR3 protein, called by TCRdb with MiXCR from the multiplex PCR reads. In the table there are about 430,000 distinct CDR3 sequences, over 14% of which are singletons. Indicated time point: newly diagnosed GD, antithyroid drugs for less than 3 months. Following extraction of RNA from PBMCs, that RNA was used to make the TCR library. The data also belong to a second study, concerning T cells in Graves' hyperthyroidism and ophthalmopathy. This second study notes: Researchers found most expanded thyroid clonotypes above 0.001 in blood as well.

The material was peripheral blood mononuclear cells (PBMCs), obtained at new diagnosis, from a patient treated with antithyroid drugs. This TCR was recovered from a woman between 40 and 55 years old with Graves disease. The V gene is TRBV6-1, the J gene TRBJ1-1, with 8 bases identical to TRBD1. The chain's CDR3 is CASTSGGGGDTEAFF. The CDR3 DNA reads TGTGCCAGCACCTCAGGGGGCGGGGGGGACACTGAAGCTTTCTTT.